One sample yielded the 24 T cell receptor beta chains listed below, sequenced in a study of CD8 T cells in Susac syndrome. After extraction with the RNeasy kit, roughly 0.45 to 1 ug of the RNA was reverse transcribed using random hexamers. TCRdb processed the immunoSEQ multiplex PCR reads anew with MiXCR; each CDR3 protein has one entry. The sample lists a few hundred thousand distinct CDR3 sequences; approximately 95% were seen once. The sequenced sample consisted of CD4+ T cells from PBMCs. These receptors all come from a human donor with multiple sclerosis.

The chain recombines TRBV6-5 with TRBJ2-7, with 9 bases identical to TRBD1. Germline values: CDR1 MNHEY, CDR2 SVGAGI. This CDR3 comprises 17 residues. V dropped 0 bases and J dropped 2; count of bases not matched to a gene: 8. The CDR3 spells CASSYSGTGSRAYEQYF. For the CDR3, the DNA is TGTGCCAGCAGTTACTCCGGGACAGGGAGCCGGGCCTACGAGCAGTACTTC.

The V and J genes are TRBV7-2 and TRBJ2-1; a weak D match, TRBD2 (5 bases). V was cut by 0 bases and J by 0 bases, with 12 bases left in between. Looked up from germline, CDR1 is SGHTA and CDR2 is FQGNSA. This CDR3 region has 17 residues. CDR3 residues: CASSLAGIGSSYNEQFF. The CDR3 coding sequence is TGTGCCAGCAGCTTAGCTGGTATTGGGAGCTCCTACAATGAGCAGTTCTTC.

The rearrangement links TRBV20-1 to TRBJ1-1; 7 positions agree with TRBD1. Per germline, CDR1 DFQATT and CDR2 SNEGSKA (reference sequence). The CDR3 has 13 amino acids. With V trimmed by 5 bases and J by 4 bases, 7 bases remained unmatched. CDR3 protein: CSAAGGLSTEAFF. CDR3 bases: TGCAGTGCTGCAGGGGGATTGAGCACTGAAGCTTTCTTT.

V is TRBV12-3 or TRBV12-4 and J is TRBJ2-5; TRBD1 matches 7 bases. The CDR3 consists of 16 residues. Trimming at V came to 5 bases and at J to 0 bases, leaving 9 bases not matched to a gene. CDR3 protein: CASSVGQRRYQETQYF. The CDR3 coding sequence is TGTGCCAGCAGTGTGGGACAGAGAAGGTACCAAGAGACCCAGTACTTC.

The chain has TRBV27 and TRBJ2-5, with D maybe TRBD1 (6 bases). The CDR3 spans 15 residues. Per the germline V gene, CDR1 is MNHEY and CDR2 is SMNVEV (reference sequence). The V end was cut by 2 bases, the J end by 5 bases, with 15 bases between. The CDR3 region is CASSLNRDGRETQYF. CDR3 nucleotide sequence: TGTGCCAGCAGTTTAAACAGGGACGGACGGGAGACCCAGTACTTC.

The rearrangement links TRBV6-5 to TRBJ2-7; unclear D gene. Germline V gene sequence: CDR1 MNHEY, CDR2 SVGAGI. This CDR3 has 16 amino acids. The V end lost 0 bases, the J end lost 0 bases, and 12 bases lay between the germline ends. CDR3 coding DNA: TGTGCCAGCAGTTACTCTCGGTTGAAGAACTCCTACGAGCAGTACTTC. Residues: CASSYSRLKNSYEQYF.

This clonotype showed up just once. The chain combines TRBV20-1 with TRBJ1-5; D call uncertain. Germline CDR1 reads DFQATT; CDR2 reads SNEGSKA (reference sequence). The CDR3 is made up of 15 amino acids. Trimming left V 3 bases short and J 2 bases short, with 14 bases between. The CDR3 protein is CSASRALGGNQPQHF. In DNA, the CDR3 is TGCAGTGCTAGCCGGGCCCTTGGGGGCAATCAGCCCCAGCATTTT.

This clonotype has only one observation. The chain links TRBV3-1 to TRBJ2-2, with 8 positions matching TRBD2. Trimming cost V 6 bases and J 3 bases; bases outside gene matches: 12. The CDR3 runs 17 residues. Germline loops: CDR1 LGHDT, CDR2 YNNKEL (reference sequence). CDR3 sequence: CASRRGGGRSDTGELFF. The CDR3 DNA sequence: TGTGCCAGCAGGAGGGGCGGCGGGAGGTCGGACACCGGGGAGCTGTTTTTT.

V gene TRBV2 combines with J gene TRBJ2-5; perhaps TRBD2 as D (6 bases). Germline V CDR1 and CDR2: SNHLY, FYNNEI. The V end was cut by 6 bases, the J end by 4 bases, with 15 bases between. There are 14 residues in the CDR3. The CDR3 DNA is TGTGCCAGCAGGGAGGTGGAGGGTCGAGAGACCCAGTACTTC. This sequence encodes CASREVEGRETQYF. The variable domain in full, with the rest retrieved from reference TRBV2 and TRBJ2-5, is EPEVTQTPSHQVTQMGQEVILRCVPISNHLYFYWYRQILGQKVEFLVSFYNNEISEKSEIFDDQFSVERPDGSNFTLKIRSTKLEDSAMYFCASREVEGRETQYFGPGTRLLVL.

This chain connects TRBV28 to TRBJ2-7; D is unresolved. The CDR3 has 16 residues. CDR1 MDHEN and CDR2 SYDVKM come from the germline V gene. V lost 4 bases to trimming and J lost 6 bases, with 22 bases between them. The CDR3 DNA reads as TGTGCCAGCAGTTCCTATAGGAGAGGTAGAGAGGTCGAGCAGTACTTC. The encoded protein is CASSSYRRGREVEQYF.

CDR3 loop: CASSLADAGSPLHF. As DNA, the CDR3 is TGTGCCAGCAGCCTAGCAGACGCCGGGTCACCCCTCCACTTT. The chain couples TRBV3-1 to TRBJ1-6; D gene ambiguous. In germline, CDR1 is LGHDT, CDR2 YNNKEL (reference sequence). V dropped 4 bases and J dropped 10 bases, with 14 bases sitting between them. This CDR3 has 14 amino acids. Full variable domain (outside the CDR3, taken from reference TRBV3-1 and TRBJ1-6): DTAVSQTPKYLVTQMGNDKSIKCEQNLGHDTMYWYKQDSKKFLKIMFSYNNKELIINETVPNRFSPKSPDKAHLNLHINSLELGDSAVYFCASSLADAGSPLHFGNGTRLTVT.

The chain uses TRBV29-1 and TRBJ2-2, with 11 bases matching TRBD1. This CDR3 comprises 16 residues. Per the germline V gene, CDR1 is SQVTM and CDR2 is ANQGSEA. Trimming at V came to 2 bases and at J to 6 bases, leaving 8 bases not matched to a gene. CDR3 residues: CSVEHQGTGGAGELFF. CDR3 sequence (DNA): TGCAGCGTTGAACATCAAGGGACAGGGGGTGCCGGGGAGCTGTTTTTT.

This chain links TRBV20-1 with TRBJ2-3; the match to TRBD2 covers 8 bases. The CDR3 sequence is 14 residues long. Germline V gene data show CDR1 as DFQATT and CDR2 as SNEGSKA (reference sequence). After removal of 2 bases from V and 4 bases from J, the junction contained 5 bases not matched to a gene. CDR3 nucleotide sequence: TGCAGTGCTAGATCTCGGGAGGGCTCAGATACGCAGTATTTT. This codes for CSARSREGSDTQYF.

In its sample, this clonotype was seen once. V is TRBV20-1 and J is TRBJ2-7, with 9 bases lining up with TRBD2. J gave up 3 bases and V 0 bases, and 3 bases lay outside the gene matches. The germline V gene encodes CDR1 DFQATT and CDR2 SNEGSKA (reference sequence). The CDR3 has 14 amino acids. The CDR3 loop reads CSARDGTSSYEQYF. CDR3 sequence (DNA): TGCAGTGCTAGAGACGGGACTAGCAGCTACGAGCAGTACTTC.

The V and J genes are TRBV12-3 or TRBV12-4 and TRBJ2-5; D is possibly TRBD1 (6 bases). The V end lost 6 bases, the J end lost 7 bases, and 12 bases lay between the germline ends. The CDR3 spans 12 residues. CDR3 protein: CASSNQGLTQYF. CDR3 sequence (DNA): TGTGCCAGCAGCAACCAGGGGTTGACCCAGTACTTC.

The V call is TRBV4-1, the J call TRBJ2-1, with TRBD2 matching 11 bases. With V trimmed by 2 bases and J by 3 bases, 3 bases remained unmatched. CDR1 and CDR2 from the germline V gene are MGHRA and YSYEKL. The CDR3 totals 16 residues. CDR3 nucleotides: TGCGCCAGCAGCCAACCGGGACTAGCGGACTACAATGAGCAGTTCTTC. This translates into CASSQPGLADYNEQFF.

The genes are TRBV4-2 and TRBJ2-7; TRBD2 matches at 8 bases. The V gene end was trimmed by 0 bases and the J gene end by 6 bases; junction bases not matched to a gene: 10. The CDR3 is 16 residues long. Germline CDR1 reads LGHNA; CDR2 reads YNFKEQ. DNA for the CDR3: TGTGCCAGCAGCCAAGAGGTCGGGGGGGCCCCAAGCGAGCAGTACTTC. Its translation: CASSQEVGGAPSEQYF.

The J gene is TRBJ1-1, the V gene TRBV29-1, with D possibly being TRBD1 (6 bases). Germline V gene sequence: CDR1 SQVTM, CDR2 ANQGSEA. V was clipped by 3 bases and J by 4 bases, with 12 bases between them. The length of the CDR3 is 13 residues. CDR3 protein: CSVEGGQGTEAFF. The CDR3 DNA reads as TGCAGCGTTGAGGGGGGGCAGGGCACTGAAGCTTTCTTT.

The chain joins TRBV20-1 to TRBJ2-5, with D hard to call. The CDR3 contains 11 residues. V dropped 5 bases and J dropped 9 bases, with 13 bases sitting between them. Germline V gives CDR1 DFQATT, CDR2 SNEGSKA (reference sequence). CDR3 in amino acids: CSAHHPSSQYF. The CDR3 DNA sequence: TGCAGTGCTCATCACCCCTCGTCCCAGTACTTC.

This clonotype appeared a single time. The chain links TRBV28 to TRBJ2-5, with 8 bases matching TRBD2. This CDR3 spans 15 amino acids. Germline CDR1 reads MDHEN; CDR2 reads SYDVKM. V shed 4 bases and J 6 bases; nucleotides not matched to a gene: 10. CDR3 amino acids: CASSSPRGGRKTQYF. CDR3 DNA: TGTGCCAGCAGTTCCCCACGGGGCGGGAGGAAGACCCAGTACTTC. Full variable domain (missing parts from reference TRBV28 and TRBJ2-5): DVKVTQSSRYLVKRTGEKVFLECVQDMDHENMFWYRQDPGLGLRLIYFSYDVKMKEKGDIPEGYSVSREKKERFSLILESASTNQTSMYLCASSSPRGGRKTQYFGPGTRLLVL.

This chain connects TRBV27 to TRBJ1-2; D gene ambiguous. Germline V lookup: CDR1 MNHEY, CDR2 SMNVEV (reference sequence). Trimming took off 5 bases at V and 1 base at J, with 14 bases between the two ends. The CDR3 is 15 residues long. The CDR3 loop is CASSTRRNGNYGYTF. The CDR3 DNA sequence: TGTGCCAGCAGTACCCGACGGAATGGTAACTATGGCTACACCTTC.

The genes are TRBV20-1 and TRBJ2-3; 10 nucleotides agree with TRBD1. Germline V gives CDR1 DFQATT, CDR2 SNEGSKA (reference sequence). The CDR3 runs to 18 residues. The V and J ends lost 5 bases and 4 bases, in that order; junction bases with no gene match: 18. Here the CDR3 DNA reads TGCAGTGCTTCTACCCCCCGCCGGGACAGGGGATTCGCAGATACGCAGTATTTT. This gives the protein CSASTPRRDRGFADTQYF.

A single count supports this clonotype. The chain joins TRBV29-1 to TRBJ1-1; D gene uncertain. CDR3 size: 11 residues. CDR1 SQVTM and CDR2 ANQGSEA come from the germline V gene. V lost 3 bases to trimming and J lost 6 bases, with 8 bases between them. CDR3 amino acids: CSVDGRPEAFF. CDR3 bases: TGCAGCGTTGATGGGCGGCCTGAAGCTTTCTTT.

The chain carries TRBV28 and TRBJ1-5; the D is unclear. In germline, CDR1 is MDHEN, CDR2 SYDVKM. This CDR3 spans 13 amino acids. Trimming left V 0 bases short and J 3 bases short, with 3 bases between. The chain's CDR3 is CASSLWVNQPQHF. The CDR3 DNA follows: TGTGCCAGCAGTTTATGGGTCAATCAGCCCCAGCATTTT.